These 2 T cell receptor beta chains share one sample of origin, sequenced in a study of T cell responses to AZD1222 COVID-19 vaccine. Some clones are missing from TCRdb's copy, which holds only in-frame ones; the method was immunoSEQ multiplex PCR. This table has about 120,000 clones, approximately 89% appearing once. The sample in question was peripheral blood, obtained on day 0 of AZD1222 vaccination. Receptors originate from an adult in good health.

The V and J genes are TRBV6-5 and TRBJ1-4; D is uncertain. Germline loops: CDR1 MNHEY, CDR2 SVGAGI. Deletions cut 2 bases from V and 7 bases from J, with 11 bases between. There are 14 residues in the CDR3. CDR3 sequence: CASSYMANREKLFF. DNA of the CDR3: TGTGCCAGCAGTTACATGGCGAACCGTGAAAAACTGTTTTTT.

As concerns this clone: Other DNA sequences in the same sample also yield this CDR3. The genes are TRBV6-5 and TRBJ1-4; D unclear. Germline V CDR1 and CDR2: MNHEY, SVGAGI. The V end lost 6 bases, the J end lost 0 bases, and 11 bases lay between the germline ends. The CDR3 sequence is 15 residues long. The CDR3 DNA follows: TGTGCCAGCAGAGGAGGGCCCGCAACTAATGAAAAACTGTTTTTT. Translation: CASRGGPATNEKLFF.